Each of the 7 T cell receptor beta chains below was sequenced from the same sample in a study of OX40 agonist ivuxolimab in advanced cancers. Libraries were prepared by immunoSEQ multiplex PCR; TCRdb keeps only in-frame clonotypes and omits some of them. This table holds several thousand clones, approximately 79% found once. The sequencing used CD4+ or CD8+ T cells sorted from blood, collected in a trial of the OX40 agonist ivuxolimab. These receptors all come from an adult with an advanced solid tumor such as melanoma, head and neck, liver or kidney cancer.

The chain joins TRBV12-5 to TRBJ2-1; 16 nucleotides agree with TRBD2. In germline, CDR1 is LGHNT, CDR2 FRNRAP. J lost 10 bases, V lost 3 bases, and 3 bases had no gene match. The CDR3 has 15 amino acids. Here the CDR3 reads CASGLGTSGGVEQFF. The CDR3 DNA follows: TGTGCTAGTGGTTTAGGGACTAGCGGGGGGGTCGAGCAGTTCTTC. Full variable domain (remainder filled in from reference TRBV12-5 and TRBJ2-1): DARVTQTPRHKVTEMGQEVTMRCQPILGHNTVFWYRQTMMQGLELLAYFRNRAPLDDSGMPKDRFSAEMPDATLATLKIQPSEPRDSAVYFCASGLGTSGGVEQFFGPGTRLTVL.

Judged by abundance, this clone is medium-sized (0.01 to 0.1%). CDR3 DNA: TGTGCCAGCAGTGAAGAAGGCAGGGACCGCACTAACTATGGCTACACCTTC. This codes for CASSEEGRDRTNYGYTF. The chain combines TRBV25-1 with TRBJ1-2, with D possibly TRBD1 on 5 matching bases. Germline lookup yields CDR1 MGHDK and CDR2 SYGVNS. CDR3 length: 17 residues. The V end was cut by 2 bases, the J end by 0 bases, with 16 bases between.

The J gene is TRBJ2-7, the V gene TRBV27, with 9 bases that match TRBD1. The germline CDR1 and CDR2 sequences are MNHEY and SMNVEV (reference sequence). V shed 5 bases and J 2 bases; nucleotides not matched to a gene: 4. This CDR3 contains 14 residues. CDR3 in amino acids: CASSPGQGPYEQYF. The CDR3 bases are TGTGCCAGCAGTCCGGGACAGGGTCCCTACGAGCAGTACTTC.

This chain uses TRBV18 with TRBJ1-5; 10 positions match TRBD1. The CDR3 extends over 15 amino acids. V lost 2 bases and J lost 5; bases outside the gene matches: 3. CDR1 is KGHSH and CDR2 is LQKENI in the germline V gene. The CDR3 sequence is CASSPKGTGDQPQHF. The CDR3, as DNA: TGTGCCAGCTCACCAAAGGGGACAGGGGATCAGCCCCAGCATTTT.

By share, this clone counts as medium-sized. The gene calls are TRBV7-3 and TRBJ2-1; either TRBD1 or TRBD2 may fit D (5 bases each). The CDR3 covers 15 residues. CDR1 is SGHTA and CDR2 is FQGTGA in the germline V gene. Trimming stripped 5 bases from V and 7 bases from J, with 18 bases between. CDR3 nucleotides: TGTGCCAGCAGCCAGGACGGGGCTCTAGGAAATGAGCAGTTCTTC. As protein: CASSQDGALGNEQFF.

V gene TRBV11-2 combines with J gene TRBJ2-7, with D maybe TRBD2 (6 bases). Germline V gene data show CDR1 as SGHAT and CDR2 as FQNNGV. This CDR3 region has 15 residues. Trimming cost V 6 bases and J 2 bases, with 17 bases left between them. CDR3 nucleotides: TGTGCCAGCAGTTACGAGCCGGGAGATCCCTACGAGCAGTACTTC. Translating it yields CASSYEPGDPYEQYF.

The chain couples TRBV11-2 to TRBJ2-7; 7 nucleotides agree with TRBD1. After removal of 3 bases from V and 2 bases from J, the junction contained 4 bases not matched to a gene. Germline V gives CDR1 SGHAT, CDR2 FQNNGV. This CDR3 has 14 amino acids. The CDR3 sequence: CASSFGTAAYEQYF. The CDR3 DNA sequence: TGTGCCAGCAGCTTCGGGACAGCAGCCTACGAGCAGTACTTC.